This T cell receptor beta chain was recorded in a study of beta chain features in type 1 diabetes. Via CD45RO/CCR7/CD25/CD127/CD95/CD27, cells of the CD4+ naive, central memory, regulatory and stem cell-like memory subsets were sorted. Findings and limits, study-wide: TCRB CDR3 length was moderately but significantly reduced in all four CD4+ subsets of Type 1 diabetes patients.

Expressed TCRB transcripts were sequenced because the entire RNA isolate underwent reverse transcription. Profiled with immunoSEQ multiplex PCR; TCRdb holds only in-frame clones, not every one. The sample consists of about 640,000 clones, about an eighth of them appearing once. The CDR3 is made up of 14 amino acids. Trimming left V 2 bases short and J 4 bases short, with 11 bases between. The germline CDR1 and CDR2 sequences are SEHNR and FQNEAQ (reference sequence). This clone was picked up a small number of times. The antigen remains unidentified. This chain uses TRBV7-9 with TRBJ1-2; the D gene is possibly TRBD1 (5 bases). The source material was naive CD4+ T cells from blood. The source is a man younger than 45 with type 1 diabetes. DNA for the CDR3: TGTGCCAGCAGCTTACCATCCGGGGGCTATGGCTACACCTTC. It yields the protein CASSLPSGGYGYTF.